The 32 T cell receptor beta chains below come from one sample, sequenced in a study of cytomegalovirus exposure and HLA in healthy donors. Profiled with immunoSEQ multiplex PCR; TCRdb holds only in-frame clones, not every one. The table has about 200,000 clones, around 84% seen once. Sample: PBMCs. These receptors originate from a woman between 25 and 40 years old in good health and CMV-seropositive.

The rearrangement uses TRBV30 and TRBJ1-4, with D uncertain. CDR1 is GTSNPN and CDR2 is SVGIG in the germline V gene (reference sequence). The CDR3 has 13 residues. V lost 3 bases and J lost 5, with 10 bases in between. DNA of the CDR3: TGTGCCTGGAGCCCACTTCTCAATGAAAAACTGTTTTTT. Translating it yields CAWSPLLNEKLFF. Complete variable domain (other parts from reference TRBV30 and TRBJ1-4): SQTIHQWPATLVQPVGSPLSLECTVEGTSNPNLYWYRQAAGRGLQLLFYSVGIGQISSEVPQNLSASRPQDRQFILSSKKLLLSDSGFYLCAWSPLLNEKLFFGSGTQLSVL.

V is TRBV21-1 and J is TRBJ1-1. TRBV21-1 is marked as a pseudogene. The CDR3 has 15 amino acids. CDR3 coding DNA: TGTGCCAGCAGCAAAGCCCGGGGGAGGAACACTGAAGCTTTCTTT. Encoded protein: CASSKARGRNTEAFF.

V gene TRBV6-1 combines with J gene TRBJ2-1, with D possibly matching TRBD2 (6 bases). Germline CDR1 reads MNHNS; CDR2 reads SASEGT. The CDR3 contains 15 residues. V was clipped by 3 bases and J by 3 bases, with 12 bases between them. The CDR3 sequence: CASSDSGLVYNEQFF. CDR3 coding DNA: TGTGCCAGCAGTGACTCGGGACTCGTCTACAATGAGCAGTTCTTC.

This chain links TRBV2 with TRBJ1-4; D not resolved. V was clipped by 3 bases and J by 10 bases, with 6 bases between them. CDR1 is SNHLY, CDR2 FYNNEI, per germline. This CDR3 has 11 residues. The CDR3 coding sequence is TGTGCCAGCAGTGAGCCGGGAAAACTGTTTTTT. It translates to CASSEPGKLFF.

The J gene is TRBJ2-1, the V gene TRBV18; 8 positions match TRBD2. The CDR3 has 19 residues. Germline lookup yields CDR1 KGHSH and CDR2 LQKENI. The junction had 18 bases not matched to a gene; V was cut back by 2 bases and J by 6 bases. CDR3 nucleotide sequence: TGTGCCAGCTCACCATCCATAGTGGTAGCGGGAAGCGACTTCAATGAGCAGTTCTTC. Encoded protein: CASSPSIVVAGSDFNEQFF.

This clone showed up just a few times. This chain links TRBV7-9 with TRBJ2-3; possibly TRBD1 for D (6 bases). Trimming pared 0 bases from V and 4 bases from J, leaving 14 bases between. CDR1 is SEHNR and CDR2 is FQNEAQ in the germline V gene (reference sequence). The CDR3 runs to 16 residues. CDR3 loop: CASSLAVGAKADTQYF. The CDR3 nucleotides are TGTGCCAGCAGCTTAGCTGTGGGGGCAAAGGCAGATACGCAGTATTTT.

The genes are TRBV5-6 and TRBJ1-2; TRBD1 agrees at 9 bases. J lost 8 bases, V lost 4 bases, and 12 bases had no gene match. The length of the CDR3 is 15 residues. Per germline, CDR1 SGHDT and CDR2 YYEEEE. CDR3 nucleotides: TGTGCCAGCAGCAAGGACAGGGGTATTGTGGGCGGCTACACCTTC. Encoded protein: CASSKDRGIVGGYTF. Full variable domain (outside the CDR3, taken from reference TRBV5-6 and TRBJ1-2): DAGVTQSPTHLIKTRGQQVTLRCSPKSGHDTVSWYQQALGQGPQFIFQYYEEEERQRGNFPDRFSGHQFPNYSSELNVNALLLGDSALYLCASSKDRGIVGGYTFGSGTRLTVV.

The CDR3 sequence: CASSSTGAQGYTF. Written as DNA, the CDR3 is TGCGCCAGCAGCTCTACAGGGGCGCAAGGCTACACCTTC. This sequence joins TRBV5-1 and TRBJ1-2; 7 nucleotides align to TRBD1. Trimming took 3 bases from V and 8 from J; bases not matched to a gene: 7. This CDR3 has 13 amino acids. From germline, CDR1 is SGHRS and CDR2 YFSETQ.

The chain recombines TRBV7-9 with TRBJ2-7; no clear D. CDR1 SEHNR and CDR2 FQNEAQ come from the germline V gene (reference sequence). Trimming shortened V by 1 base and J by 6 bases, and 19 bases separated the two germline ends. The CDR3 consists of 16 residues. The CDR3 DNA reads as TGTGCCAGCAGCTTAGAAGGAATGGGTCTCAGGCGCGAGCAGTACTTC. This sequence encodes CASSLEGMGLRREQYF. Filled out from reference TRBV7-9 and TRBJ2-7, the complete variable domain reads DTGVSQNPRHKITKRGQNVTFRCDPISEHNRLYWYRQTLGQGPEFLTYFQNEAQLEKSRLLSDRFSAERPKGSFSTLEIQRTEQGDSAMYLCASSLEGMGLRREQYFGPGTRLTVT.

The chain carries TRBV27 and TRBJ1-1; perhaps TRBD1 as D (5 bases). The V end was cut by 7 bases, the J end by 2 bases, with 14 bases between. The CDR3 contains 14 residues. From germline, CDR1 is MNHEY and CDR2 SMNVEV (reference sequence). The CDR3 DNA reads as TGTGCCAGCACCCTAAGGGGCGGAAACACTGAAGCTTTCTTT. Protein: CASTLRGGNTEAFF.

The chain carries TRBV18 and TRBJ2-1; no reliable D call. Trimming pared 3 bases from V and 5 bases from J, leaving 11 bases between. Per germline, CDR1 KGHSH and CDR2 LQKENI. CDR3 length: 14 amino acids. CDR3 bases: TGTGCCAGCTCACCTATCCAGGTGCACAATGAGCAGTTCTTC. This sequence encodes CASSPIQVHNEQFF. Full variable domain (rest looked up from reference TRBV18 and TRBJ2-1): NAGVMQNPRHLVRRRGQEARLRCSPMKGHSHVYWYRQLPEEGLKFMVYLQKENIIDESGMPKERFSAEFPKEGPSILRIQQVVRGDSAAYFCASSPIQVHNEQFFGPGTRLTVL.

In regard to this clone: Different DNA sequences within this sample yield the same CDR3. The V and J genes are TRBV2 and TRBJ2-2; TRBD1 matches at 7 bases. CDR1 and CDR2 from the germline V gene are SNHLY and FYNNEI. The ends lost 1 base at V and 5 bases at J; junction bases unmatched: 1. The CDR3 extends over 14 amino acids. For the CDR3, the DNA is TGTGCCAGCAGTGAAGGCAGGGGGACCGGGGAGCTGTTTTTT. The encoded protein is CASSEGRGTGELFF.

This clone was seen a handful of times. This rearrangement joins TRBV27 to TRBJ1-2; 7 bases agree with TRBD1. The CDR3 has 15 amino acids. V was clipped by 4 bases and J by 2 bases; unmatched bases: 7. Germline CDR1 is MNHEY and CDR2 is SMNVEV (reference sequence). The CDR3 sequence: CASSYTGQANYGYTF. CDR3 bases: TGTGCCAGCAGTTATACCGGACAGGCCAACTATGGCTACACCTTC.

Only one count was recorded for this clone. CDR3 coding DNA: TGTGCCAGTAGTATCGGGACAGCCCAGCCCCAGCATTTT. Its protein product is CASSIGTAQPQHF. This chain links TRBV19 with TRBJ1-5; 7 positions agree with TRBD1. Germline V lookup: CDR1 LNHDA, CDR2 SQIVND (reference sequence). Trimming cost V 3 bases and J 7 bases; bases outside gene matches: 3. This CDR3 region has 13 residues.

This sequence joins TRBV19 and TRBJ2-5; 11 nucleotides match TRBD2. The CDR3 totals 16 residues. Germline-derived CDR1 and CDR2 are LNHDA and SQIVND (reference sequence). Trimming took 2 bases from V and 2 from J; bases not matched to a gene: 4. DNA for the CDR3: TGTGCCAGTAGTATACTAGCGGGAGGCCCACAAGAGACCCAGTACTTC. It encodes CASSILAGGPQETQYF.

The chain links TRBV6-5 to TRBJ2-7, with D possibly TRBD2 on 5 matching bases. V lost 9 bases and J lost 2, with 11 bases in between. CDR1 is MNHEY, CDR2 SVGAGI, per germline. This CDR3 has 12 residues. CDR3 protein: CASTSGAYEQYF. In DNA, the CDR3 is TGTGCCAGTACCTCCGGGGCCTACGAGCAGTACTTC.

The rearrangement links TRBV18 to TRBJ2-3; 9 positions match TRBD2. Losses at the gene ends were 6 bases for V and 0 bases for J; bases not matched to a gene: 4. The CDR3 spans 15 residues. CDR1 is KGHSH and CDR2 is LQKENI in the germline V gene. CDR3 residues: CASSGTSGSTDTQYF. The CDR3, as DNA: TGTGCCAGCTCGGGAACTAGCGGGAGCACAGATACGCAGTATTTT.

The J gene is TRBJ2-1, the V gene TRBV7-6; D remains ambiguous. The V gene lost 5 bases and the J gene lost 0 bases, with 11 bases spanning the gap. The CDR3 contains 15 residues. Germline-derived CDR1 and CDR2 are SGHVS and FNYEAQ. The CDR3 spells CASSIDTSSYNEQFF. Here the CDR3 DNA reads TGTGCCAGCAGCATTGATACGAGCTCCTACAATGAGCAGTTCTTC.

The chain links TRBV7-2 to TRBJ1-1; D remains ambiguous. There are 12 residues in the CDR3. V was cut by 2 bases and J by 7 bases, with 8 bases left in between. Germline loops: CDR1 SGHTA, CDR2 FQGNSA. In DNA form, the CDR3 reads TGTGCCAGCAGCTTACAAGCCTATGAAGCTTTCTTT. Encoded protein: CASSLQAYEAFF.

V gene TRBV25-1 combines with J gene TRBJ1-2; D is undetermined. The CDR3 contains 11 residues. The germline V gene has CDR1 MGHDK and CDR2 SYGVNS. Trimming cost V 3 bases and J 7 bases, with 6 bases left between them. CDR3 in DNA: TGTGCCAGCAGTGACCCCGGTGGCTACACCTTC. Residues: CASSDPGGYTF.

The chain uses TRBV28 and TRBJ1-3, with D possibly being TRBD1 (6 bases). This CDR3 has 15 residues. Germline lookup yields CDR1 MDHEN and CDR2 SYDVKM. V was shortened by 5 bases and J by 4 bases, with 15 bases between the two germline ends. The CDR3 spells CASSPTRGAGNTIYF. In DNA, the CDR3 is TGTGCCAGCAGTCCCACCCGGGGGGCAGGAAACACCATATATTTT.

The V call is TRBV30, the J call TRBJ2-1, with 7 bases identical to TRBD2. Germline CDR1 and CDR2: GTSNPN and SVGIG (reference sequence). This CDR3 has 11 residues. V dropped 4 bases and J dropped 10; count of bases not matched to a gene: 4. CDR3 DNA sequence: TGTGCCTGGACGGGAGCGGGAGAGCAGTTCTTC. It codes for CAWTGAGEQFF.

V and J are TRBV5-6 and TRBJ2-5, with 7 nucleotides matching TRBD2. The CDR3 contains 16 residues. V lost 0 bases and J lost 2; bases outside the gene matches: 7. Germline V gene data show CDR1 as SGHDT and CDR2 as YYEEEE. CDR3 region: CASSLAASGPQETQYF. The CDR3, as DNA: TGTGCCAGCAGCTTGGCTGCTAGCGGACCACAAGAGACCCAGTACTTC.

The V call is TRBV14, the J call TRBJ2-7; 9 nucleotides line up with TRBD1. Germline lookup yields CDR1 SGHDN and CDR2 FVKESK. This CDR3 spans 14 amino acids. The V and J ends lost 4 bases and 3 bases, in that order; junction bases with no gene match: 4. CDR3 region: CASSPGTGIYEQYF. CDR3 bases: TGTGCCAGCAGCCCAGGGACAGGGATCTACGAGCAGTACTTC.

The chain couples TRBV5-6 to TRBJ1-5, with 7 positions matching TRBD1. CDR1 is SGHDT and CDR2 is YYEEEE in the germline V gene. Trimming took 2 bases from V and 5 from J; bases not matched to a gene: 7. The CDR3 runs 15 residues. CDR3 sequence: CASSFTGEIDQPQHF. DNA for the CDR3: TGTGCCAGCAGCTTTACAGGGGAGATAGATCAGCCCCAGCATTTT. The full variable domain, with the rest looked up from reference TRBV5-6 and TRBJ1-5, is DAGVTQSPTHLIKTRGQQVTLRCSPKSGHDTVSWYQQALGQGPQFIFQYYEEEERQRGNFPDRFSGHQFPNYSSELNVNALLLGDSALYLCASSFTGEIDQPQHFGDGTRLSIL.

V and J are TRBV7-6 and TRBJ2-1, with D maybe TRBD2 (5 bases). CDR3 length: 14 residues. Deletions cut 5 bases from V and 6 bases from J, with 14 bases between. Looked up from germline, CDR1 is SGHVS and CDR2 is FNYEAQ. DNA of the CDR3: TGTGCCAGCAGCATCGTCCCTCGGGGCAATGAGCAGTTCTTC. Amino acid sequence: CASSIVPRGNEQFF. Full variable domain (missing parts from reference TRBV7-6 and TRBJ2-1): GAGVSQSPRYKVTKRGQDVALRCDPISGHVSLYWYRQALGQGPEFLTYFNYEAQQDKSGLPNDRFSAERPEGSISTLTIQRTEQRDSAMYRCASSIVPRGNEQFFGPGTRLTVL.

CDR3 amino acids: CASRGQHNYGYTF. The CDR3 region has the DNA TGTGCCAGCAGAGGACAACATAACTATGGCTACACCTTC. J is TRBJ1-2 and V is TRBV27; a weak D match, TRBD1 (5 bases). The CDR3 totals 13 residues. Germline V gene lookup returns CDR1 MNHEY and CDR2 SMNVEV (reference sequence). Trimming took off 6 bases at V and 1 base at J, with 9 bases between the two ends.

V and J are TRBV7-9 and TRBJ2-2; 7 nucleotides line up with TRBD2. Germline V lookup: CDR1 SEHNR, CDR2 FQNEAQ (reference sequence). This CDR3 has 16 residues. J was trimmed by 4 bases and V by 5 bases; bases with no gene match: 10. CDR3 loop: CASSHGTSEGTGELFF. The CDR3 region has the DNA TGTGCCAGCAGCCACGGAACTAGCGAGGGCACCGGGGAGCTGTTTTTT.

This chain joins TRBV29-1 and TRBJ2-3; no reliable D call. Germline CDR1 and CDR2: SQVTM and ANQGSEA. This CDR3 is 12 amino acids long. Trimming pared 3 bases from V and 4 bases from J, leaving 8 bases between. CDR3 DNA sequence: TGCAGCGTTGACCGTCAGGCAGATACGCAGTATTTT. Translated: CSVDRQADTQYF.

This chain uses TRBV5-6 with TRBJ1-1; unclear D gene. CDR3 size: 14 residues. Germline lookup yields CDR1 SGHDT and CDR2 YYEEEE. V lost 0 bases and J 5 bases, leaving 11 bases between the germline ends. CDR3 in amino acids: CASSLAHGFTEAFF. CDR3 in DNA: TGTGCCAGCAGCTTGGCCCACGGGTTTACTGAAGCTTTCTTT.

V and J are TRBV28 and TRBJ2-7, with unresolved D. The V end was cut by 7 bases, the J end by 4 bases, with 8 bases between. In germline, CDR1 is MDHEN, CDR2 SYDVKM. The CDR3 extends over 11 amino acids. The CDR3 loop is CASTLSYEQYF. In nucleotides, the CDR3 is TGTGCCAGCACCCTATCTTACGAGCAGTACTTC. Full variable domain (missing parts from reference TRBV28 and TRBJ2-7): DVKVTQSSRYLVKRTGEKVFLECVQDMDHENMFWYRQDPGLGLRLIYFSYDVKMKEKGDIPEGYSVSREKKERFSLILESASTNQTSMYLCASTLSYEQYFGPGTRLTVT.

This clone appeared a few times. Here the CDR3 reads CASSYQGTPQGGGYTF. CDR3 sequence (DNA): TGTGCCAGCAGTTACCAAGGGACTCCCCAAGGCGGGGGCTACACCTTC. The V call is TRBV6-5, the J call TRBJ1-2, with D tentatively TRBD1 (5 bases). Germline V CDR1 and CDR2: MNHEY, SVGAGI. The V end lost 2 bases, the J end lost 8 bases, and 21 bases lay between the germline ends. This CDR3 comprises 16 residues.